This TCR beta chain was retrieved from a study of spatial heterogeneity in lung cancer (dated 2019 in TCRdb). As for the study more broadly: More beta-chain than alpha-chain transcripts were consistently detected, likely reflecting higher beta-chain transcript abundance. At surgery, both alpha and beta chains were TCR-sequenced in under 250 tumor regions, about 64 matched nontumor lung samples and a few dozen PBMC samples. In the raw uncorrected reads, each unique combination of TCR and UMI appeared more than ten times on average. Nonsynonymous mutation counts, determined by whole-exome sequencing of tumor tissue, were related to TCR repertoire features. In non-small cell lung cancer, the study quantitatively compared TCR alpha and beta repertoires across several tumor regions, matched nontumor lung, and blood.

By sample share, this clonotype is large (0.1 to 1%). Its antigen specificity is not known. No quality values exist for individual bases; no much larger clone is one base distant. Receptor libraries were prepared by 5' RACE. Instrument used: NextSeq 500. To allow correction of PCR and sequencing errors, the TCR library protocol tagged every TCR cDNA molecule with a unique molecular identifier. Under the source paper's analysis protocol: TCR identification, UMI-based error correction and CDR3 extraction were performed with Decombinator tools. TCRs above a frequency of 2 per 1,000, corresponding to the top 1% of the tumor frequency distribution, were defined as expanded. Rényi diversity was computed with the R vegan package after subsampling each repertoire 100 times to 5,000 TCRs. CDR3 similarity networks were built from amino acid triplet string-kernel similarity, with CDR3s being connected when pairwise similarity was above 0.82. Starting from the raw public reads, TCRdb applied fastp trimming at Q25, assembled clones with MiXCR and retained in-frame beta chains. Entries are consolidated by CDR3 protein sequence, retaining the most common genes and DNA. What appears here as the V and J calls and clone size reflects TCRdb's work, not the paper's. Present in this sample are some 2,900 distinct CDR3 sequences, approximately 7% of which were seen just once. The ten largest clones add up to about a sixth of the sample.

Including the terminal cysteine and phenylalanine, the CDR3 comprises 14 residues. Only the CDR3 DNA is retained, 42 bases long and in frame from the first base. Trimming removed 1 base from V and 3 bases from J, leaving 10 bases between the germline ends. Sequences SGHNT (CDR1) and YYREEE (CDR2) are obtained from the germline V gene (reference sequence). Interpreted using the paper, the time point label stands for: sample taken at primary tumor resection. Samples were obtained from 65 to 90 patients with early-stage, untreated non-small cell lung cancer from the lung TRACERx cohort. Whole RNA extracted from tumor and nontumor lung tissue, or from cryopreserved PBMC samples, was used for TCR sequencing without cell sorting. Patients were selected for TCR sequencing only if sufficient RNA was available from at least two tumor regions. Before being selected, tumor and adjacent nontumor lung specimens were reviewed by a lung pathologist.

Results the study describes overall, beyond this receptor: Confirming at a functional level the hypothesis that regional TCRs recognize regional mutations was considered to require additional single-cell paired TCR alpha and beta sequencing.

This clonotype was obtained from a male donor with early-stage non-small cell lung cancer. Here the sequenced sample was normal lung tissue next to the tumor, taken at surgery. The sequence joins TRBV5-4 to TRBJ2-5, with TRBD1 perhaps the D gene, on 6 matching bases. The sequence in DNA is TGTGCCAGCAGCTTGATGGGGGCGAAAGAGACCCAGTACTTC. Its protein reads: CASSLMGAKETQYF.